Below, one TCR beta chain is given with its context. Its recognized antigen is unknown. The germline V gene (reference sequence) specifies SEHNR as CDR1 and FQNEAQ as CDR2. V is pruned by 2 bases and J by 4 bases, leaving 2 bases of the junction without a gene match. From its cysteine to its phenylalanine, the CDR3 spans 14 amino acids. The read is trimmed to its CDR3 DNA, 42 bases read in frame from base 1. These data come from a study of cytomegalovirus exposure and HLA in healthy donors (dated by TCRdb to about 2017). About the investigation overall: In an earlier analysis of 450 to 750 of the donors, 276 Gb of sequence data and 90 million to 120 million unique TCR beta sequences from about 190 million T cells were reported. Every repertoire in the discovery cohort had been generated on one and the same sequencing platform. Typing coverage varied by locus: 629-630 donors for A, B, C, DRB1 and DQB1; around 560 for DQA1; over 600 for DPA1; 450 to 480 for DPB1. About 320 gigabases of sequencing data and approximately 80 million unique TCR sequences were included in an early release covering around 650 HLA-typed donors. Among about 410 genotyped donors of the cohort, an average of approximately 240,000 unique TCR beta nucleotide sequences was sequenced per donor, of which roughly 18% were non-productive. A later genetic analysis used genome-wide SNP genotypes for about 65% of the roughly 700 donors, treating that subset as a discovery cohort. Class I and class II HLA loci were covered by the typing at four-digit resolution. Of the 398 genotyped donors, roughly 76% were placed in the genetic ancestry cluster associated with self-reported Caucasian donors. Several DR-DQ haplotypes were handled as single units for association and clustering because linkage in the cohort was strong. The aim of the study was to test whether cataloging public T cell receptors could identify signatures of past pathogen exposure. The T cell repertoires of around 730 subjects were profiled by immunosequencing and related to cytomegalovirus serostatus. In addition to the first cohort of 666 subjects, a separate validation cohort of 120 different subjects was used. In a later analysis, previously published TCR beta repertoires from several hundred donors were re-analyzed and high-resolution HLA genotyping was added so that TCR occurrence patterns could be studied. To decide whether each TCR beta V gene segment behaved as functional or pseudogenic, an earlier analysis of some 600 of the donors relied on high-throughput TCR beta sequencing. To predict cytomegalovirus infection status, the study brought together high-throughput TCR immunosequencing, statistical association of individual TCRs with disease status, and machine learning. Rather than drawing on any new phenotypic data, the later analysis identified candidate immune exposures from TCR beta sequences and the way those sequences occurred across donors. Donor age, sex, ethnicity and CMV serostatus were compiled alongside the repertoire data. What the authors observed across the whole study: The earlier analysis of a few hundred of the donors excluded roughly 16 rarely observed V segments, including chromosome 9 orphons, because counts were too low. A later genetic analysis reported fewer N-insertions in productive TCRs among donors in an Asian-associated ancestry cluster than the roughly 700-donor mean. Because some donors lacked HLA typing at each locus, the association tests relied only on the typed subset. While some public TCRs were present in many individuals, most TCR sequences turned up only very rarely across donors. It was suggested by the authors that the approach could potentially be generalized to other disease states and immunological phenotypes. V-gene and J-gene trimming of TCR beta chains was associated with a missense DCLRE1C variant in a later genetic analysis, and the association was replicated in an independent cohort. According to a later analysis, most CMV-associated TCR beta chains appeared to be HLA-restricted, and the HLA associations seemed to be driven largely by CMV exposure. In both the original and validation cohorts, the classifier was reported to diagnose cytomegalovirus status with high specificity and sensitivity. Assigning TCR associations to individual alleles was difficult when HLA alleles, especially DR and DQ, strongly co-occurred. A later analysis associated 15,000 to 20,000 TCR beta sequences with specific HLA alleles at a false discovery rate of 0.05. Correlated functional status among segregating V segments might be attributable to linkage disequilibrium, but an unknown experimental factor could not be ruled out. According to a later analysis, TCR association rates differed among HLA loci, with DRB1 alleles showing the most associated TCRs and HLA-C alleles showing the fewest. Three of the identified cytomegalovirus-associated TCR beta chains were confirmed in vitro to be specific for cytomegalovirus antigens. Sequencing depth was assumed to be roughly uniform across donors in the presence/absence analyses, though that assumption may not hold. A total of 150 or so TCR beta chains were listed by the study as associated with cytomegalovirus. In an earlier analysis of about 540 of the donors, most TCR beta V segments were observed in productive rearrangements about 90% or about 30% of the time, broadly matching IMGT annotations. A cluster of highly shared sequence variants was judged likely to represent a technical artifact of the sequencing pipeline. Some IMGT-functional V segments, including TRBV6-2 and TRBV6-3, could not be distinguished by the 87-base-pair reads and were therefore excluded. In a later analysis, HLA-associated TCR beta chains showed more clonal expansion and lower generation probabilities than non-associated chains that were equally common. For the cohort, immune exposure information was limited to CMV serostatus. Several of the top co-occurrence clusters appeared to be linked to parvovirus B19, influenza, CMV and Epstein-Barr virus, according to a later analysis. A further reported finding was that TCR beta sequences accurately predicted the HLA-A and HLA-B alleles for most subjects in the first cohort. This cohort had only TCR beta chains sequenced, and the lack of alpha or paired-chain data limited which features could be detected.

To prepare the library, the immunoSEQ multiplex PCR assay was applied. For the multiplex PCR, a mixture combining 60 forward primers for TCR Vbeta segments and 13 reverse primers for TCR Jbeta segments was used. The CDR3 region of rearranged TCR beta genes was amplified from genomic DNA with a multiplex PCR assay. Amplified TCR beta libraries were sequenced as 87-base-pair reads on the Illumina HiSeq System. Regarding the original processing steps: A later analysis tallied 75 million to 95 million unique TCR beta chains across the 660 or so repertoires, and some 10 million of those chains were shared by two or more donors. Raw reads were error-corrected and collapsed into unique sequences with a nearest-neighbor algorithm that merged closely related sequences to remove PCR and sequencing errors. CDR3 sequences were aligned to IMGT reference sequences to assign V, D and J gene segments. Each retained sequence needed at least a six-nucleotide match to both a V gene segment and a J gene segment. Rearrangements were called productive when the CDR3 lacked stop codons and stayed in frame with V and J; all others were non-productive. Following IMGT convention, CDR3 was defined as the stretch from the second conserved V-encoded cysteine up to the conserved J-encoded phenylalanine. Sequences without an unambiguous match to a single V gene segment were excluded from the earlier analysis of a few hundred of the donors. In an earlier analysis of approximately 590 of the donors, V segments were called functional above 56.7% productive rearrangements and were called segregating when the between-donor standard deviation exceeded 5%. A statistical classification framework was built to diagnose cytomegalovirus status from the catalog of TCR beta chain sequences. In a later analysis, TCR nucleotide sequences were compared against IMGT/GENE-DB human TR gene sequences so that V and J genes could be assigned. The TCRdist pipeline was used in a later analysis to assign CDR3 sequences and most-parsimonious VDJ recombination scenarios. In a later analysis, each TCR beta chain was defined by its CDR3 amino acid sequence together with its V-gene family, and reads lacking a unique V-gene family were excluded. As a way to deal with suspected cross-contamination and a sequencing artifact, a later analysis dropped over 550 nucleotide sequences that were highly shared and had low generation probability. For each public chain, a later analysis derived a clonal expansion index from normalized ranks of inferred template counts within each repertoire. In a later analysis, generation probabilities were computed using a VDJ recombination model fitted to out-of-frame rearrangements, and the results were checked against IGoR. Hypergeometric tests were used in a later analysis to score TCR-TCR, TCR-HLA and TCR-CMV co-occurrence, with a repertoire-size bias correction applied to the TCR pairs. In a later analysis, false discovery rates were estimated by permuting HLA or CMV assignments 20 times. In a later analysis, co-occurring TCRs were grouped using DBSCAN, with TCRdist sequence similarity added in when clustering inside HLA-allele-positive subsets. Repertoires with fewer than 30,000 or more than 120,000 public chains, plus five repertoires with anomalous nucleotide sharing, were excluded from co-occurrence clustering. TCRdb mirrors the immuneACCESS table, restricted to in-frame sequences. Some clones are absent from its copies; in checked studies, under half trace to an unresolved V gene, and the reason for the others is unknown. V and J calls and clone size are those listed in that table; D and trimming were worked out from the DNA. In this sample's table one finds 95,000 to 150,000 clones. Together, the top ten hold around 2.4% of the sample.

The cohort was made up of hundreds of healthy bone marrow donors. At the time of sampling, every cohort member was nominally healthy, though immune exposures that went unrecorded were likely present. The donor was CMV seronegative and belonged to the group of around 350 seronegative cohort members. Each donor provided a peripheral blood sample, and peripheral blood mononuclear cells were used for TCR beta sequencing. Genomic DNA was extracted from the blood cell samples with the Qiagen DNeasy Blood Extraction Kit. The receptor was derived from a man aged 35 to 55 in good health and CMV-seronegative. The chain uses TRBV7-9 and TRBJ2-1, with 7 bases in between that match TRBD2. Sequencing was done on a sample of PBMCs. CDR3 reads: CASSLLAAYNEQFF. In nucleotide form, the sequence is TGTGCCAGCAGCTTACTAGCGGCGTACAATGAGCAGTTCTTC.